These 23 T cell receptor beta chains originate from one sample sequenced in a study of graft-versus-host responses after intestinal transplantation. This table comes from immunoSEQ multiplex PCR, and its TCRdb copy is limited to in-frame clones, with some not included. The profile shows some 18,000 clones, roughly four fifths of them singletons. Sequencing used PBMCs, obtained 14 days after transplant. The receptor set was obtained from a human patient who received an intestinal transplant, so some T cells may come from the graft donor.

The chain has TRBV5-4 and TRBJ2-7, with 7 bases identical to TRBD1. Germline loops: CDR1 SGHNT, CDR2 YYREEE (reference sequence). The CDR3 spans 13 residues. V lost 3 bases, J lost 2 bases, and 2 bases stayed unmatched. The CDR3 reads CASSYGTAYEQYF. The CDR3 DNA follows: TGTGCCAGCAGCTACGGGACAGCCTACGAGCAGTACTTC. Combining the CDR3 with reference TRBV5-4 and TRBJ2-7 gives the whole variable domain ETGVTQSPTHLIKTRGQQVTLRCSSQSGHNTVSWYQQALGQGPQFIFQYYREEENGRGNFPPRFSGLQFPNYSSELNVNALELDDSALYLCASSYGTAYEQYFGPGTRLTVT.

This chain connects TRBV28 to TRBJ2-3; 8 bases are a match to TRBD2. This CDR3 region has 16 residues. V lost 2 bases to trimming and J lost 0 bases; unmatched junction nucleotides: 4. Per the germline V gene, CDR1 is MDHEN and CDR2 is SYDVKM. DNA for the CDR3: TGTGCCAGCAGTTTAGGGGCTAGCGGGAGCACAGATACGCAGTATTTT. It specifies CASSLGASGSTDTQYF.

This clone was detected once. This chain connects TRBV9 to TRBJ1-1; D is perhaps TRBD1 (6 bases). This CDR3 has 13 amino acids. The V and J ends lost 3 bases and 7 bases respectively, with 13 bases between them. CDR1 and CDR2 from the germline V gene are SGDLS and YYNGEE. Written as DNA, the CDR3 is TGTGCCAGCAGCGGGGGGGCGAAGGGTGAAGCTTTCTTT. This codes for CASSGGAKGEAFF.

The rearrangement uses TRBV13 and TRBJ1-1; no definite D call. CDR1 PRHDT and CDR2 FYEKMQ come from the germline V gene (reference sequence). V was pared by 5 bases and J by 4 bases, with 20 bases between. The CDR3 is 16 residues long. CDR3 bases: TGTGCCAGCAGCCCCCCATGGTACGGAAAGGGCACTGAAGCTTTCTTT. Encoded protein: CASSPPWYGKGTEAFF.

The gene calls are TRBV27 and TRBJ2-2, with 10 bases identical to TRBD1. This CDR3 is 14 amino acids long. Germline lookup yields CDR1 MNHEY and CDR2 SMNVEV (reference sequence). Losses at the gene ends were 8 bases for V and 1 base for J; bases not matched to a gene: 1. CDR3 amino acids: CASRDRGNTGELFF. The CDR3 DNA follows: TGTGCCAGCCGGGACAGGGGGAACACCGGGGAGCTGTTTTTT.

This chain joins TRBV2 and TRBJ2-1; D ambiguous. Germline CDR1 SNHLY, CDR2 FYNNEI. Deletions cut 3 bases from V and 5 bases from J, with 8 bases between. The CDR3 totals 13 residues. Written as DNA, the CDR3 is TGTGCCAGCAGTGACGTCGACGACAATGAGCAGTTCTTC. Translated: CASSDVDDNEQFF.

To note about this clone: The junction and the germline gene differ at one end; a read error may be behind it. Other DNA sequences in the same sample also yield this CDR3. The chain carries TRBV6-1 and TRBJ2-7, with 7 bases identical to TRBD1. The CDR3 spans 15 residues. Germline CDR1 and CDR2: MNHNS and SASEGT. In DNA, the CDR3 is TGTGCCAGCAGTGAACTTGCACAGGGGTCCTATGAGCAGTACTTC. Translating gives CASSELAQGSYEQYF.

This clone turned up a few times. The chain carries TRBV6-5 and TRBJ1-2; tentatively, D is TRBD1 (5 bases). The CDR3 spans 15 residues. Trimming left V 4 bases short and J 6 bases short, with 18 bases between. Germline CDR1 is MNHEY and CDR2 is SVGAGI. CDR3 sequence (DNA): TGTGCCAGCAGTTTGAGAGAGGGGACCATCAATGGCTACACCTTC. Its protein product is CASSLREGTINGYTF.

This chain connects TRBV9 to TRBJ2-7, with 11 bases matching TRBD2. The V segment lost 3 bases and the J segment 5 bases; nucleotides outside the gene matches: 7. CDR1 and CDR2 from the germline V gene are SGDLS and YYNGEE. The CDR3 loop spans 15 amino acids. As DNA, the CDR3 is TGTGCCAGCAGCGGGGCCGGGACTAGCGGAGACGAGCAGTACTTC. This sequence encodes CASSGAGTSGDEQYF. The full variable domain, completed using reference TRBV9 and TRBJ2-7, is DSGVTQTPKHLITATGQRVTLRCSPRSGDLSVYWYQQSLDQGLQFLIQYYNGEERAKGNILERFSAQQFPDLHSELNLSSLELGDSALYFCASSGAGTSGDEQYFGPGTRLTVT.

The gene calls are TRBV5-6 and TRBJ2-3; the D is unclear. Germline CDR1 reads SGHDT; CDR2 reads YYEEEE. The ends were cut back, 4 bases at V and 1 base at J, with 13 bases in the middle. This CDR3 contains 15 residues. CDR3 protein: CASSRPAARTDTQYF. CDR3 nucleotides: TGTGCCAGCAGCCGGCCCGCGGCCCGCACAGATACGCAGTATTTT.

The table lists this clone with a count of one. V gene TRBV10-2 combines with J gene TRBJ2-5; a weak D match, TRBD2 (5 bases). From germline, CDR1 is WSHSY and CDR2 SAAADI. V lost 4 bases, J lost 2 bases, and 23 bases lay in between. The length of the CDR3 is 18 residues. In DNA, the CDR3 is TGCGCCAGCAGTGTAAATCGGACGAGCAGATGGAGGCAAGAGACCCAGTACTTC. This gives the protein CASSVNRTSRWRQETQYF.

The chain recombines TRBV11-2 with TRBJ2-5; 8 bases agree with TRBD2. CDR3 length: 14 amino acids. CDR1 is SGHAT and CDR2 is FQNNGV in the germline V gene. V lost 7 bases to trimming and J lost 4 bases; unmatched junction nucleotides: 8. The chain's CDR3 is CASTSGRGTETQYF. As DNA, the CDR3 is TGTGCCAGCACCTCCGGGAGGGGTACAGAGACCCAGTACTTC. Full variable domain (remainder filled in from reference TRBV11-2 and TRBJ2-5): EAGVAQSPRYKIIEKRQSVAFWCNPISGHATLYWYQQILGQGPKLLIQFQNNGVVDDSQLPKDRFSAERLKGVDSTLKIQPAKLEDSAVYLCASTSGRGTETQYFGPGTRLLVL.

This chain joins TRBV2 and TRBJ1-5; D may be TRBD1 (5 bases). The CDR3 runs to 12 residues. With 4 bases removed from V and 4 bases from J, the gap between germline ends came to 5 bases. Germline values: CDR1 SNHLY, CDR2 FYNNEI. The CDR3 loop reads CASSAGNQPQHF. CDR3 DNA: TGTGCCAGCAGTGCAGGGAATCAGCCCCAGCATTTT.

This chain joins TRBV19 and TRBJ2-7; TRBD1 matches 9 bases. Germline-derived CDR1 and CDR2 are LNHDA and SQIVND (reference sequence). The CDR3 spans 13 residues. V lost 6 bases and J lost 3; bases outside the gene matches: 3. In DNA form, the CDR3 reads TGTGCCAGTAGCTCGACAGGGGGCTACGAGCAGTACTTC. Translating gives CASSSTGGYEQYF.

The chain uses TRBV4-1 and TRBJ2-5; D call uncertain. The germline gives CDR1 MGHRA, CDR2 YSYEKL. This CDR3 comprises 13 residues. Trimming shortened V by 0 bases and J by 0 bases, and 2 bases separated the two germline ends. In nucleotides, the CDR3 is TGCGCCAGCAGCCAAGACAACCAAGAGACCCAGTACTTC. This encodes CASSQDNQETQYF.

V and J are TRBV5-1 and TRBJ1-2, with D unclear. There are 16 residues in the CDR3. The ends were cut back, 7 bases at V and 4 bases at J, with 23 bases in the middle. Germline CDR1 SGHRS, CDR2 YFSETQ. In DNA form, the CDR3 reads TGCGCCAGCGTCAGTAAATCGGTTCGAAAGATCTATGGCTACACCTTC. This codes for CASVSKSVRKIYGYTF. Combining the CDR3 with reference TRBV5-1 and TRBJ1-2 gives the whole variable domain KAGVTQTPRYLIKTRGQQVTLSCSPISGHRSVSWYQQTPGQGLQFLFEYFSETQRNKGNFPGRFSGRQFSNSRSEMNVSTLELGDSALYLCASVSKSVRKIYGYTFGSGTRLTVV.

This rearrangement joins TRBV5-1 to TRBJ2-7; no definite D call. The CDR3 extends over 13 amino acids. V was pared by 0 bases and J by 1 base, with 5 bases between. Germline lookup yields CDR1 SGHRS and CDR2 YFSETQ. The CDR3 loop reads CASSLGVSYEQYF. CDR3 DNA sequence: TGCGCCAGCAGCTTGGGGGTTTCCTACGAGCAGTACTTC.

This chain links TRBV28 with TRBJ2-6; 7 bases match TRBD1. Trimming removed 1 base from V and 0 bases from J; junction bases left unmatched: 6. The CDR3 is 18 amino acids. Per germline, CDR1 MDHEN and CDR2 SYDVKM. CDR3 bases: TGTGCCAGCAGTTTATTAGACAGGGCTCGCTCTGGGGCCAACGTCCTGACTTTC. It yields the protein CASSLLDRARSGANVLTF.

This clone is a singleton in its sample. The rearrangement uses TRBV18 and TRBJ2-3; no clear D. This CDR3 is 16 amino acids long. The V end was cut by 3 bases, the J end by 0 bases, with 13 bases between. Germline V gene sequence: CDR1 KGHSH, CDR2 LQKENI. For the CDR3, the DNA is TGTGCCAGCTCACCCACCTCGCGCTCTAGCACAGATACGCAGTATTTT. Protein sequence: CASSPTSRSSTDTQYF.

The CDR3 DNA reads TGTGCCAGCAGCTTACCGAGCACAGATACGCAGTATTTT. It is translated as CASSLPSTDTQYF. This chain uses TRBV7-9 with TRBJ2-3; D uncertain. The CDR3 is 13 amino acids. Germline values: CDR1 SEHNR, CDR2 FQNEAQ (reference sequence). Between the trimmed V and J ends, which lost 2 bases and 0 bases, there was a span of 3 bases.

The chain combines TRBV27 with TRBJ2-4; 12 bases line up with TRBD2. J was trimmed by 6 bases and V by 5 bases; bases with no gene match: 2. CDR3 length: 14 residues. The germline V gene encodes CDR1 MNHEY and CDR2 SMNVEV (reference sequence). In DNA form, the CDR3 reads TGTGCCAGCAGTCCTAGCGGGAGGGGAAACATTCAGTACTTC. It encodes CASSPSGRGNIQYF.

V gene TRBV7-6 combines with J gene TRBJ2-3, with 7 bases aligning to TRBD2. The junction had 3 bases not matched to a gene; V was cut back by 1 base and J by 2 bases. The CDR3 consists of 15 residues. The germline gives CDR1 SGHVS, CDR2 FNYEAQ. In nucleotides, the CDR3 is TGTGCCAGCAGCTTAGGGGAGGGGTACACAGATACGCAGTATTTT. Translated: CASSLGEGYTDTQYF. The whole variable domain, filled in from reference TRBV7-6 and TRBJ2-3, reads GAGVSQSPRYKVTKRGQDVALRCDPISGHVSLYWYRQALGQGPEFLTYFNYEAQQDKSGLPNDRFSAERPEGSISTLTIQRTEQRDSAMYRCASSLGEGYTDTQYFGPGTRLTVL.

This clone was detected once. The CDR3 here is CASSQDLGELFF. The DNA for the CDR3 is TGCGCCAGCAGCCAAGACTTAGGGGAGCTGTTTTTT. This chain joins TRBV4-1 and TRBJ2-2; D call uncertain. The V and J ends lost 0 bases and 8 bases respectively, with 4 bases between them. The CDR3 spans 12 residues. Germline V lookup: CDR1 MGHRA, CDR2 YSYEKL.